This T cell receptor (beta chain) was identified during a study of blood T cell repertoires in COVID-19. Across the whole study: Some COVID-19 samples were acute and others convalescent; all came from the United States, Italy and Spain. PBMCs, B-cell-depleted T cells, or T cells were the source of the cDNA or gDNA that made up the material.

V lost 2 bases to trimming and J lost 6 bases, with 8 bases between them. The germline V gene encodes CDR1 MNHEY and CDR2 SVGAGI. The CDR3 is 13 amino acids. Method: immunoSEQ multiplex PCR; TCRdb's copy keeps in-frame clones and lacks some. The sample yields over 200,000 clones, less than 85% seen once. This clone has a single count. The source material was PBMCs or T cells enriched from blood (not recorded which). The clonotype originates from a man aged 55 to 69 who had recovered from COVID-19. The chain joins TRBV6-5 to TRBJ2-1; D unclear. CDR3 DNA: TGTGCCAGCAGTTACCCCAACAGCAATGAGCAGTTCTTC. This encodes CASSYPNSNEQFF.